These 20 T cell receptor beta chains share one sample of origin, sequenced in a study of CD8 T cells in Susac syndrome. Reverse transcription of roughly 0.5 to 1 ug RNA was carried out with random hexamers. Via MiXCR, TCRdb re-called the immunoSEQ multiplex PCR reads, giving one row per CDR3 protein. This sample has 40,000 to 55,000 distinct CDR3 sequences; 90% to 95% occur once, and the top ten carry around 0.4%. The source material was CD8+ T cells from PBMCs. These receptors all come from a human donor in good health.

The V call is TRBV19, the J call TRBJ2-7; TRBD2 is a possible D gene (6 bases). From germline, CDR1 is LNHDA and CDR2 SQIVND (reference sequence). The CDR3 extends over 14 amino acids. V was pared by 5 bases and J by 2 bases, with 13 bases between. The CDR3 DNA reads TGTGCCAGTAGTTCTTATAGCGGCCCCTACGAGCAGTACTTC. This gives the protein CASSSYSGPYEQYF.

The chain has TRBV29-1 and TRBJ2-5; no clear D. Germline CDR1 reads SQVTM; CDR2 reads ANQGSEA. Trimming took 1 base from V and 1 from J, leaving 10 bases between them. The CDR3 is 14 amino acids. CDR3 in amino acids: CSVEGALAQETQYF. The CDR3 region has the DNA TGCAGCGTTGAAGGGGCCCTGGCCCAAGAGACCCAGTACTTC. Together with reference TRBV29-1 and TRBJ2-5, the CDR3 gives the full variable domain: SAVISQKPSRDICQRGTSLTIQCQVDSQVTMMFWYRQQPGQSLTLIATANQGSEATYESGFVIDKFPISRPNLTFSTLTVSNMSPEDSSIYLCSVEGALAQETQYFGPGTRLLVL.

The chain combines TRBV7-2 with TRBJ2-3; weak D call: TRBD1 (9 bases). The CDR3 runs 18 residues. V lost 5 bases, J lost 2 bases, and 23 bases lay in between. Per germline, CDR1 SGHTA and CDR2 FQGNSA. The CDR3 DNA is TGTGCCAGCAGCCCAGTGGGGACAGGGCGGGGGGACACAGATACGCAGTATTTT. It is translated as CASSPVGTGRGDTDTQYF.

The chain combines TRBV7-9 with TRBJ2-7; the match to TRBD1 covers 8 bases. The ends lost 4 bases at V and 6 bases at J; junction bases unmatched: 14. Germline CDR1 SEHNR, CDR2 FQNEAQ (reference sequence). This CDR3 spans 16 amino acids. CDR3 protein: CASSSRAGGTLGEQYF. DNA of the CDR3: TGTGCCAGCAGCTCTCGCGCAGGGGGCACCCTGGGCGAGCAGTACTTC.

V is TRBV30 and J is TRBJ2-1, with 8 nucleotides matching TRBD2. Trimming cost V 1 base and J 0 bases; bases outside gene matches: 5. This CDR3 comprises 16 residues. Germline loops: CDR1 GTSNPN, CDR2 SVGIG (reference sequence). The CDR3 nucleotides are TGTGCCTGGAGTGGGCGGGGGGACTTCTCCTACAATGAGCAGTTCTTC. Translating gives CAWSGRGDFSYNEQFF.

V and J are TRBV19 and TRBJ2-1; D unclear. V lost 3 bases to trimming and J lost 7 bases, with 10 bases between them. CDR3 length: 13 residues. Germline lookup yields CDR1 LNHDA and CDR2 SQIVND (reference sequence). The CDR3 coding sequence is TGTGCCAGTAGTATCGTCCGCGGTAATGAGCAGTTCTTC. It yields the protein CASSIVRGNEQFF.

V and J are TRBV5-1 and TRBJ2-3; unclear D gene. In germline, CDR1 is SGHRS, CDR2 YFSETQ. Trimming removed 2 bases from V and 2 bases from J, with 12 bases in between. The CDR3 consists of 15 residues. The CDR3 nucleotides read TGCGCCAGCAGCTTTGCCCGGCAGTACACAGATACGCAGTATTTT. Amino acid sequence: CASSFARQYTDTQYF.

This clonotype was picked up one time. This chain connects TRBV20-1 to TRBJ2-1; 14 nucleotides match TRBD2. Trimming took 6 bases from V and 6 from J; bases not matched to a gene: 7. Germline loops: CDR1 DFQATT, CDR2 SNEGSKA (reference sequence). There are 15 residues in the CDR3. CDR3 bases: TGCAGTGCCCTCGCGGGACTAGCGGGAGTCAATGAGCAGTTCTTC. Protein: CSALAGLAGVNEQFF.

The rearrangement links TRBV15 to TRBJ1-5; tentative D call: TRBD1 (5 bases). V lost 0 bases and J lost 6, with 12 bases in between. CDR1 LNHNV and CDR2 YYDKDF come from the germline V gene (reference sequence). The CDR3 sequence is 15 residues long. CDR3 DNA: TGTGCCACCAGCAGAGATATGGGGGGTGGTCAGCCCCAGCATTTT. It encodes CATSRDMGGGQPQHF.

The gene calls are TRBV20-1 and TRBJ1-3, with no clear D. The CDR3 is 13 residues long. Germline CDR1 is DFQATT and CDR2 is SNEGSKA (reference sequence). Trimming took 6 bases from V and 2 from J, leaving 11 bases between them. The CDR3: CSARRGTGNTIYF. In nucleotides, the CDR3 is TGCAGTGCCCGACGGGGTACTGGAAACACCATATATTTT.

This chain uses TRBV5-1 with TRBJ2-2; D is unresolved. The CDR3 length is 22 residues. CDR1 SGHRS and CDR2 YFSETQ come from the germline V gene. V was cut by 0 bases and J by 0 bases, with 27 bases left in between. The CDR3 loop reads CASSLDLLITEKSDANTGELFF. CDR3 sequence (DNA): TGCGCCAGCAGCTTGGATCTTTTGATAACGGAGAAATCCGACGCGAACACCGGGGAGCTGTTTTTT. Using reference TRBV5-1 and TRBJ2-2 for the parts outside the CDR3, the full variable domain is KAGVTQTPRYLIKTRGQQVTLSCSPISGHRSVSWYQQTPGQGLQFLFEYFSETQRNKGNFPGRFSGRQFSNSRSEMNVSTLELGDSALYLCASSLDLLITEKSDANTGELFFGEGSRLTVL.

The CDR3 DNA sequence: TGCAGCGTTGAAGATCCTAATCGTCCAAGCTCCTACAATGAGCAGTTCTTC. This codes for CSVEDPNRPSSYNEQFF. The chain links TRBV29-1 to TRBJ2-1, with unresolved D. Trimming shortened V by 0 bases and J by 0 bases, and 15 bases separated the two germline ends. The germline CDR1 and CDR2 sequences are SQVTM and ANQGSEA. The CDR3 totals 17 residues.

V usage is TRBV5-1 and J usage is TRBJ2-1, with 11 nucleotides matching TRBD1. The junction had 5 bases not matched to a gene; V was cut back by 5 bases and J by 7 bases. Germline loops: CDR1 SGHRS, CDR2 YFSETQ. The CDR3 contains 14 residues. The CDR3 nucleotides read TGCGCCAGCAGGACCGGGACAGGGGGGAATGAGCAGTTCTTC. Its protein is CASRTGTGGNEQFF.

The V gene is TRBV7-9, the J gene TRBJ2-3; 7 positions agree with TRBD1. This CDR3 spans 13 amino acids. CDR1 is SEHNR and CDR2 is FQNEAQ in the germline V gene (reference sequence). Trimming took 7 bases from V and 6 from J; bases not matched to a gene: 7. The CDR3 DNA sequence: TGTGCCAGCAAAGGACAGGAGATGGATACGCAGTATTTT. Translated: CASKGQEMDTQYF. The full variable domain, in which reference TRBV7-9 and TRBJ2-3 provide the parts outside the CDR3, is DTGVSQNPRHKITKRGQNVTFRCDPISEHNRLYWYRQTLGQGPEFLTYFQNEAQLEKSRLLSDRFSAERPKGSFSTLEIQRTEQGDSAMYLCASKGQEMDTQYFGPGTRLTVL.

The chain employs TRBV23-1 and TRBJ2-6; the D gene is possibly TRBD1 (5 bases). TRBV23-1 is flagged as an ORF with uncertain function. V was pared by 4 bases and J by 6 bases, with 13 bases between. The CDR3 consists of 15 residues. The CDR3 bases are TGCGCCAGCAGTCCTCTTTTCGGACAGGCCAACGTCCTGACTTTC. Translated, it gives CASSPLFGQANVLTF.

This clonotype was detected only once. The J gene is TRBJ2-7, the V gene TRBV6-5; TRBD1 is a possible D gene (6 bases). The CDR3 runs to 12 residues. Germline V gene data show CDR1 as MNHEY and CDR2 as SVGAGI. Trimming stripped 5 bases from V and 9 bases from J, with 14 bases between. CDR3 DNA sequence: TGTGCCAGCAGTCCCTGGGGGCCCGGGCAGTACTTC. This gives the protein CASSPWGPGQYF.

CDR3 in amino acids: CASSEPASGEETQYF. For the CDR3, the DNA is TGTGCCAGCAGTGAACCCGCAAGCGGGGAGGAGACCCAGTACTTC. V gene TRBV2 combines with J gene TRBJ2-5, with 7 bases that match TRBD2. V was pared by 2 bases and J by 5 bases, with 8 bases of the junction left unmatched. The CDR3 runs to 15 residues. Germline V gene data show CDR1 as SNHLY and CDR2 as FYNNEI.

V usage is TRBV2 and J usage is TRBJ2-6; tentatively, D is TRBD1 (6 bases). The V end was cut by 6 bases, the J end by 1 base, with 19 bases between. CDR3 length equals 18 residues. Germline V gene lookup returns CDR1 SNHLY and CDR2 FYNNEI. CDR3 in DNA: TGTGCCAGCAGACGACAGGCGGCTGAGAGATCTGGGGCCAACGTCCTGACTTTC. Translation gives CASRRQAAERSGANVLTF.

The chain links TRBV2 to TRBJ2-2; D not certain. The germline V and J ends were trimmed by 7 bases and 4 bases, with 10 bases remaining between them. CDR3 length equals 13 residues. In germline, CDR1 is SNHLY, CDR2 FYNNEI. This chain's CDR3 is CASTDQITGELFF. The CDR3 DNA follows: TGTGCCAGCACTGATCAAATCACCGGGGAGCTGTTTTTT.

The chain is built from TRBV6-5 and TRBJ2-2; TRBD1 matches 8 bases. The germline gives CDR1 MNHEY, CDR2 SVGAGI. The CDR3 loop spans 18 amino acids. After removal of 0 bases from V and 5 bases from J, the junction contained 11 bases not matched to a gene. CDR3 nucleotides: TGTGCCAGCAGTTACTCGAGTTACAGGGGGAAAGATACCGGGGAGCTGTTTTTT. It codes for CASSYSSYRGKDTGELFF.